One sample yielded the 22 T cell receptor beta chains listed below, sequenced in a study of PD-1 blockade in classical Hodgkin lymphoma. Time point specified: cycle 4 day 1 (C4D1), after 6 weeks of nivolumab. Exposure to brentuximab vedotin varied, and each patient had relapsed following autologous stem cell transplantation. The table came from immunoSEQ multiplex PCR; TCRdb's copy has only in-frame clones and leaves some out. The sample has 90,000 to 110,000 clones, roughly 90% seen once. The sequences come from peripheral blood mononuclear cells (PBMCs), collected before the fourth cycle of nivolumab. All receptors come from a human donor with classical Hodgkin lymphoma.

The CDR3 sequence is CAITGTGYTNEKLFF. In DNA, the CDR3 is TGTGCCATAACCGGGACAGGGTACACTAATGAAAAACTGTTTTTT. The chain recombines TRBV15 with TRBJ1-4; 9 bases line up with TRBD1. The CDR3 consists of 15 residues. J lost 2 bases, V lost 10 bases, and 8 bases had no gene match. Germline V gene lookup returns CDR1 LNHNV and CDR2 YYDKDF (reference sequence).

V and J are TRBV6-5 and TRBJ2-7, with 8 bases fitting TRBD2. CDR1 and CDR2 from the germline V gene are MNHEY and SVGAGI. The V and J ends lost 1 base and 9 bases, in that order; junction bases with no gene match: 14. The length of the CDR3 is 16 residues. Here the CDR3 DNA reads TGTGCCAGCAGTTACTTACCGGGAGGGCAAATACAGTGGCAGTACTTC. Its translation is CASSYLPGGQIQWQYF.

The chain joins TRBV27 to TRBJ2-7; the match to TRBD1 covers 10 bases. The CDR3 runs 13 residues. Trimming cost V 0 bases and J 10 bases; bases outside gene matches: 3. The germline V gene encodes CDR1 MNHEY and CDR2 SMNVEV (reference sequence). CDR3 DNA: TGTGCCAGCAGTTTATCAGGGACAGGGGTACAGTACTTC. Amino acid sequence: CASSLSGTGVQYF.

The chain is built from TRBV30 and TRBJ1-1; 8 bases agree with TRBD1. CDR1 is GTSNPN and CDR2 is SVGIG in the germline V gene (reference sequence). This CDR3 is 14 amino acids long. The V gene end was trimmed by 2 bases and the J gene end by 6 bases; junction bases not matched to a gene: 8. CDR3 bases: TGTGCCTGGAGTCGTGTCAACAGGGGGTCTGAAGCTTTCTTT. Amino acid sequence: CAWSRVNRGSEAFF.

J is TRBJ1-1 and V is TRBV11-3; D gene uncertain. Germline CDR1 reads SGHNT; CDR2 reads YENEEA. V lost 3 bases and J 4 bases, leaving 12 bases between the germline ends. This CDR3 contains 14 residues. DNA of the CDR3: TGTGCCAGCAGCTTCTCTGGGGAGATCACTGAAGCTTTCTTT. Its translation is CASSFSGEITEAFF. The full variable domain, rest sourced from reference TRBV11-3 and TRBJ1-1, is EAGVVQSPRYKIIEKKQPVAFWCNPISGHNTLYWYLQNLGQGPELLIRYENEEAVDDSQLPKDRFSAERLKGVDSTLKIQPAELGDSAVYLCASSFSGEITEAFFGQGTRLTVV.

The chain couples TRBV6-5 to TRBJ1-2, with 7 nucleotides matching TRBD1. Germline assignment: CDR1 MNHEY and CDR2 SVGAGI. The CDR3 runs to 15 residues. V gave up 5 bases and J gave up 1 base; unmatched junction bases: 7. Here the CDR3 DNA reads TGTGCCAGCAGTCGGGACAGCTCTTTTAACTATGGCTACACCTTC. It encodes CASSRDSSFNYGYTF.

The CDR3 coding sequence is TGTGCCAGCAGCTTAGACAGGGCTATGTTCCCGGACACTGAAGCTTTCTTT. This encodes CASSLDRAMFPDTEAFF. The chain links TRBV7-2 to TRBJ1-1; possibly TRBD1 for D (6 bases). The CDR3 has 17 residues. The V end was cut by 1 base, the J end by 3 bases, with 18 bases between. Germline loops: CDR1 SGHTA, CDR2 FQGNSA.

The rearrangement uses TRBV7-2 and TRBJ2-7, with 7 bases that match TRBD2. The CDR3 totals 14 residues. Germline V gene sequence: CDR1 SGHTA, CDR2 FQGNSA. With V trimmed by 3 bases and J by 7 bases, 9 bases remained unmatched. CDR3 loop: CASSLVSGAGEQYF. CDR3 sequence (DNA): TGTGCCAGCAGCTTGGTTTCGGGAGCGGGAGAGCAGTACTTC.

CDR3 region: CSARAGQLFF. CDR3 bases: TGCAGTGCTAGGGCCGGACAGCTGTTTTTT. The J gene is TRBJ2-2, the V gene TRBV20-1; D gene ambiguous. The V end lost 3 bases, the J end lost 12 bases, and 8 bases lay between the germline ends. Germline CDR1 is DFQATT and CDR2 is SNEGSKA (reference sequence). CDR3 size: 10 residues.

There are a few counts of this clone. The CDR3 protein is CASSLADRSGYTF. In DNA form, the CDR3 reads TGTGCCAGCAGCCTGGCGGACAGAAGTGGCTACACCTTC. The V call is TRBV5-5, the J call TRBJ1-2; the D gene is possibly TRBD1 (6 bases). Germline V gene lookup returns CDR1 SGHKS and CDR2 YYEKEE (reference sequence). V lost 4 bases, J lost 7 bases, and 14 bases lay in between. The CDR3 totals 13 residues.

This clone was detected a few times. V usage is TRBV4-3 and J usage is TRBJ1-2, with TRBD1 matching 8 bases. Germline V CDR1 and CDR2: LGHNA, YSLEER. Trimming cost V 0 bases and J 3 bases; bases outside gene matches: 6. This CDR3 comprises 16 residues. CDR3 sequence: CASSQERQGADYGYTF. The DNA of the CDR3 is TGCGCCAGCAGCCAAGAAAGGCAGGGGGCGGACTATGGCTACACCTTC.

V is TRBV5-1 and J is TRBJ2-1; 7 bases align to TRBD2. V trimming: 0 bases; J trimming: 7 bases; junction bases outside the gene matches: 10. The V gene's germline CDR1 is SGHRS and CDR2 YFSETQ. The CDR3 is 16 residues long. The CDR3 spells CASSLVVGGPQNEQFF. CDR3 nucleotides: TGCGCCAGCAGCTTGGTCGTGGGAGGGCCCCAAAATGAGCAGTTCTTC.

This chain uses TRBV5-5 with TRBJ2-1, with 11 bases lining up with TRBD2. Germline-derived CDR1 and CDR2 are SGHKS and YYEKEE (reference sequence). The CDR3 totals 16 residues. V lost 2 bases, J lost 5 bases, and 6 bases stayed unmatched. The CDR3 is CASSFPLAGVDNEQFF. The CDR3 DNA reads as TGTGCCAGCAGCTTCCCACTAGCGGGGGTAGACAATGAGCAGTTCTTC.

The chain uses TRBV29-1 and TRBJ2-5, with D possibly being TRBD1 (6 bases). V was cut by 6 bases and J by 5 bases, with 16 bases left in between. Germline CDR1 is SQVTM and CDR2 is ANQGSEA. This CDR3 comprises 13 residues. Here the CDR3 reads CSVGFTGTETQYF. CDR3 sequence (DNA): TGCAGCGTGGGGTTTACAGGGACGGAGACCCAGTACTTC.

Many counts were recorded for this clone. V and J are TRBV19 and TRBJ1-2; D gene uncertain. The CDR3 has 14 residues. CDR1 LNHDA and CDR2 SQIVND come from the germline V gene (reference sequence). V was clipped by 1 base and J by 8 bases, with 14 bases between them. The CDR3 nucleotides read TGTGCCAGTAGTATAGGCGGTAGAGGGTCCGGCTACACCTTC. Encoded protein: CASSIGGRGSGYTF.

V and J are TRBV10-3 and TRBJ2-7, with 7 nucleotides matching TRBD2. This CDR3 has 15 amino acids. The V and J ends lost 3 bases and 2 bases, in that order; junction bases with no gene match: 7. Looked up from germline, CDR1 is ENHRY and CDR2 is SYGVKD. The CDR3 is CAISEPLAATYEQYF. The CDR3 region has the DNA TGTGCCATCAGTGAACCTCTAGCGGCGACCTACGAGCAGTACTTC.

This chain connects TRBV28 to TRBJ1-4; perhaps TRBD1 as D (5 bases). Germline V lookup: CDR1 MDHEN, CDR2 SYDVKM. V was clipped by 7 bases and J by 5 bases, with 17 bases between them. CDR3 length equals 15 residues. The CDR3 protein is CASKLAGWGNEKLFF. Written as DNA, the CDR3 is TGTGCCAGCAAACTGGCAGGGTGGGGGAATGAAAAACTGTTTTTT.

V usage is TRBV7-2 and J usage is TRBJ2-5; 8 bases line up with TRBD2. Germline CDR1 and CDR2: SGHTA and FQGNSA. The CDR3 is 14 amino acids. The junction had 5 bases not matched to a gene; V was cut back by 5 bases and J by 3 bases. The CDR3 DNA follows: TGTGCCAGCAGCAAGGGGACTAGTAAAGAGACCCAGTACTTC. It translates to CASSKGTSKETQYF.

The chain carries TRBV6-1 and TRBJ1-3, with no clear D. The CDR3 has 15 residues. Germline CDR1 MNHNS, CDR2 SASEGT. With 10 bases removed from V and 0 bases from J, the gap between germline ends came to 16 bases. The CDR3 protein is CATEGYRVSGNTIYF. Here the CDR3 DNA reads TGTGCCACCGAGGGTTACAGAGTCTCTGGAAACACCATATATTTT.

CDR3 protein: CASSLSGAGANVLTF. The CDR3 DNA reads TGTGCCAGCAGCCTATCGGGGGCTGGGGCCAACGTCCTGACTTTC. The chain uses TRBV11-2 and TRBJ2-6, with D possibly matching TRBD2 (6 bases). V was shortened by 5 bases and J by 2 bases, with 10 bases between the two germline ends. CDR1 SGHAT and CDR2 FQNNGV come from the germline V gene. The CDR3 runs to 15 residues.

The chain uses TRBV5-1 and TRBJ2-1; D may be TRBD2 (5 bases). The germline V gene encodes CDR1 SGHRS and CDR2 YFSETQ. The CDR3 covers 13 residues. Trimming stripped 2 bases from V and 4 bases from J, with 7 bases between. CDR3 sequence (DNA): TGCGCCAGCAGCTTCGAGGGATACAATGAGCAGTTCTTC. Its protein is CASSFEGYNEQFF.

This clone was seen a single time. The chain carries TRBV4-2 and TRBJ2-3; TRBD2 aligns across 12 bases. Trimming cost V 1 base and J 6 bases; bases outside gene matches: 11. The CDR3 length is 18 residues. Germline-derived CDR1 and CDR2 are LGHNA and YNFKEQ. CDR3 loop: CASSQGIQLAGGTDTQYF. CDR3 coding DNA: TGTGCCAGCAGCCAAGGAATTCAGCTAGCGGGAGGGACGGATACGCAGTATTTT.